This T cell receptor (beta chain) was sequenced for a study of T cells in Graves' hyperthyroidism and ophthalmopathy. The TCR beta CDR3 regions underwent amplification using RNA transcripts as the source. Using the HTBI primer set, a first-round RT-PCR was run on the TCR CDR3. TCRdb itself ran the multiplex PCR reads through MiXCR, one entry per CDR3 protein. Among hundreds of thousands of distinct CDR3 sequences listed, roughly a quarter were seen once. This clonotype came up a few times. As yet, its antigen is unknown. Study-level points and caveats: Among clonotypes expanded in thyroid above 0.001, most were also found in blood. For ophthalmopathy, model prediction preceded onset by a median roughly 6.3 months.

Exclusion of a patient resulted from uncontrolled infection, other autoimmune disease, pregnancy or lactation. Material: blood. The TCR originated in a woman aged 30 to 39 with Graves' ophthalmopathy.

The CDR3 DNA sequence: TGTGCCAGCTCCATGAAGGGGGCGAGGTATGGCTACACCTTC. This sequence encodes CASSMKGARYGYTF. This chain joins TRBV12-3 or TRBV12-4 and TRBJ1-2; the match to TRBD1 covers 7 bases. The CDR3 consists of 14 residues. J lost 5 bases, V lost 8 bases, and 11 bases had no gene match.